The 23 T cell receptor beta chains presented below share a single source sample, sequenced in a study of T cell repertoires in cytomegalovirus infection. Their antigens remain unidentified. MiXCR, run by TCRdb on the reads, gives a single entry per CDR3 protein. The sample consists of roughly 350,000 distinct CDR3 sequences, about 32% of them appearing once. Specimen: cultured PBMCs, collected from culture after CMV antigen stimulation. The receptors stem from a human donor in good health (CMV status not recorded). Some clones in this sample may be carry-over from other donors' samples.

This clonotype appeared many times. This chain connects TRBV5-1 to TRBJ2-1; 8 positions match TRBD1. Germline loops: CDR1 SGHRS, CDR2 YFSETQ. The CDR3 length is 15 residues. V was clipped by 7 bases and J by 8 bases; unmatched bases: 14. CDR3 loop: CASPGQGGWWDEQFF. CDR3 in DNA: TGCGCCAGCCCTGGACAGGGCGGGTGGTGGGATGAGCAGTTCTTC.

This clonotype showed up just a few times. J is TRBJ2-7 and V is TRBV29-1, with D tentatively TRBD1 (6 bases). Trimming removed 7 bases from V and 2 bases from J, with 12 bases in between. Germline-derived CDR1 and CDR2 are SQVTM and ANQGSEA. The CDR3 is made up of 12 amino acids. The CDR3 loop reads CSATGSTYEQYF. The DNA for the CDR3 is TGCAGCGCCACAGGGTCCACCTACGAGCAGTACTTC.

This clonotype was found a few times. This chain uses TRBV28 with TRBJ2-7; possible D gene TRBD1, 6 bases. Germline CDR1 and CDR2: MDHEN and SYDVKM. The CDR3 contains 14 residues. Trimming removed 3 bases at V and 4 bases at J, with 13 bases between. The CDR3 DNA is TGTGCCAGCAGTTTGGGGACAAAACTTTACGAGCAGTACTTC. Translating gives CASSLGTKLYEQYF.

In this sample, this clonotype turned up a few times. One end of the junction varies from germline; a read error may be responsible. The gene calls are TRBV7-6 and TRBJ1-2; possibly TRBD1 for D (5 bases). CDR3 length: 13 residues. Germline lookup yields CDR1 SGHVS and CDR2 FNYEAQ. For the CDR3, the DNA is TGTGCCAGCAGCCTAGCAGGGTACCAGGGCTACACCTTC. This gives the protein CASSLAGYQGYTF. Filled out from reference TRBV7-6 and TRBJ1-2, the complete variable domain reads GAGVSQSPRYKVTKRGQDVALRCDPISGHVSLYWYRQALGQGPEFLTYFNYEAQQDKSGLPNDRFSAERPEGSISTLTIQRTEQRDSAMYRCASSLAGYQGYTFGSGTRLTVV.

This clonotype was observed many times. The chain uses TRBV7-2 and TRBJ1-2, with D maybe TRBD1 (5 bases). V was trimmed by 2 bases and J by 1 base, leaving 14 bases between them. The length of the CDR3 is 16 residues. Germline V CDR1 and CDR2: SGHTA, FQGNSA. DNA of the CDR3: TGTGCCAGCAGCTTATTGAGGACACCTAATAACTATGGCTACACCTTC. Its translation: CASSLLRTPNNYGYTF.

This clonotype was counted only a few times. The chain is built from TRBV12-3 or TRBV12-4 and TRBJ2-5; D perhaps matches TRBD1 (5 bases). V was clipped by 3 bases and J by 3 bases, with 14 bases between them. The CDR3 is 15 amino acids. The CDR3 loop is CASSLSKDTEETQYF. DNA of the CDR3: TGTGCCAGCAGTTTGAGTAAGGACACGGAAGAGACCCAGTACTTC.

This clonotype was seen many times. The gene calls are TRBV7-2 and TRBJ2-5, with unresolved D. V was cut by 1 base and J by 2 bases, with 11 bases left in between. This CDR3 spans 15 amino acids. The germline gives CDR1 SGHTA, CDR2 FQGNSA. The CDR3 DNA sequence: TGTGCCAGCAGCTTAGACTATTTGCGACAAGAGACCCAGTACTTC. Its translation is CASSLDYLRQETQYF. The full variable domain, in which reference TRBV7-2 and TRBJ2-5 provide the parts outside the CDR3, is GAGVSQSPSNKVTEKGKDVELRCDPISGHTALYWYRQSLGQGLEFLIYFQGNSAPDKSGLPSDRFSAERTGGSVSTLTIQRTQQEDSAVYLCASSLDYLRQETQYFGPGTRLLVL.

This clonotype was seen ten or more times. The chain carries TRBV7-2 and TRBJ2-3; the D gene is possibly TRBD2 (5 bases). V lost 1 base to trimming and J lost 2 bases, with 7 bases between them. CDR1 is SGHTA and CDR2 is FQGNSA in the germline V gene. The CDR3 loop spans 14 amino acids. The CDR3 nucleotides read TGTGCCAGCAGCTTAGGACTATACACAGATACGCAGTATTTT. Amino acids: CASSLGLYTDTQYF.

The chain is built from TRBV29-1 and TRBJ2-1, with TRBD2 identical over 11 bases. Trimming removed 6 bases from V and 7 bases from J; junction bases left unmatched: 8. CDR3 length: 14 residues. CDR1 SQVTM and CDR2 ANQGSEA come from the germline V gene. This chain's CDR3 is CSVSTSGKTNEQFF. The DNA of the CDR3 is TGCAGCGTGTCGACTAGCGGGAAGACGAATGAGCAGTTCTTC.

V and J are TRBV20-1 and TRBJ2-5, with D possibly matching TRBD2 (5 bases). CDR1 DFQATT and CDR2 SNEGSKA come from the germline V gene (reference sequence). This CDR3 spans 12 amino acids. The V and J ends lost 5 bases and 5 bases respectively, with 12 bases between them. The CDR3 DNA reads TGCAGTGCTCTCACGAGGGCGGAGACCCAGTACTTC. This sequence encodes CSALTRAETQYF.

The CDR3 is CASSQVGATGELFF. The CDR3 nucleotides read TGCGCCAGCAGCCAAGTAGGGGCCACCGGGGAGCTGTTTTTT. The V and J genes are TRBV4-3 and TRBJ2-2, with D possibly TRBD1 on 5 matching bases. The CDR3 length is 14 residues. Germline V gene data show CDR1 as LGHNA and CDR2 as YSLEER. V was trimmed by 1 base and J by 4 bases, leaving 7 bases between them.

This CDR3 is CASSQVGAPSGTIEQYF. The CDR3, as DNA: TGTGCCAGCAGCCAAGTTGGGGCTCCTAGCGGGACGATTGAGCAGTACTTC. The chain couples TRBV4-2 to TRBJ2-7; 9 nucleotides line up with TRBD2. Per the germline V gene, CDR1 is LGHNA and CDR2 is YNFKEQ. Trimming took 1 base from V and 7 from J; bases not matched to a gene: 14. The CDR3 is made up of 17 amino acids.

This clonotype was detected only a few times. V usage is TRBV6-2 or TRBV6-3 and J usage is TRBJ1-1; D gene ambiguous. CDR3 length equals 11 residues. Trimming left V 1 base short and J 5 bases short, with 2 bases between. The V gene's germline CDR1 is MNHEY and CDR2 SVGEGT. The CDR3 bases are TGTGCCAGCAGTTACTGGACTGAAGCTTTCTTT. This gives the protein CASSYWTEAFF.

This chain joins TRBV6-2 or TRBV6-3 and TRBJ2-1; D is perhaps TRBD1 (5 bases). The CDR3 length is 20 residues. Trimming removed 2 bases from V and 0 bases from J, with 23 bases in between. Germline V lookup: CDR1 MNHEY, CDR2 SVGEGT. The CDR3 nucleotides read TGTGCCAGCAGTTACCGTATAGCTGGGGCCTCCGATTCCTCCTACAATGAGCAGTTCTTC. Amino acids: CASSYRIAGASDSSYNEQFF.

The chain links TRBV12-3 or TRBV12-4 to TRBJ2-1; 7 nucleotides align to TRBD1. The CDR3 consists of 14 residues. The ends lost 3 bases at V and 5 bases at J; junction bases unmatched: 4. CDR3 nucleotide sequence: TGTGCCAGCAGTTTCTCCGGGACAGACAATGAGCAGTTCTTC. Encoded protein: CASSFSGTDNEQFF.

The J gene is TRBJ2-7, the V gene TRBV12-3 or TRBV12-4; 9 bases agree with TRBD2. The ends lost 4 bases at V and 5 bases at J; junction bases unmatched: 6. The CDR3 totals 14 residues. CDR3 DNA sequence: TGTGCCAGCAGTTATTTGGCGGGAGGGCACGAGCAGTACTTC. Translated: CASSYLAGGHEQYF.

The chain recombines TRBV6-6 with TRBJ2-7, with 8 positions matching TRBD2. From germline, CDR1 is MNHNY and CDR2 SVGAGI (reference sequence). V lost 0 bases to trimming and J lost 1 base; unmatched junction nucleotides: 8. The CDR3 spans 17 residues. In DNA form, the CDR3 reads TGTGCCAGCAGTTACTCGATAGGGACTAGTAGATCCTACGAGCAGTACGTC. Its protein is CASSYSIGTSRSYEQYV.

This chain connects TRBV9 to TRBJ2-4; D might be TRBD1 (6 bases). Per germline, CDR1 SGDLS and CDR2 YYNGEE. The CDR3 runs to 18 residues. V was cut by 4 bases and J by 0 bases, with 20 bases left in between. DNA for the CDR3: TGTGCCAGCAGCTTTCCCCCTGGACAGCCGGGAGCCAAAAACATTCAGTACTTC. Protein: CASSFPPGQPGAKNIQYF.

The V gene is TRBV9, the J gene TRBJ2-1; 11 bases align to TRBD2. In germline, CDR1 is SGDLS, CDR2 YYNGEE. CDR3 length: 15 amino acids. Trimming took 0 bases from V and 10 from J; bases not matched to a gene: 6. The CDR3 spells CASSVDSTSGKEQFF. CDR3 sequence (DNA): TGTGCCAGCAGCGTAGATTCGACTAGCGGGAAAGAGCAGTTCTTC.

The chain joins TRBV28 to TRBJ1-1; D gene unclear. The CDR3 totals 12 residues. The V gene lost 7 bases and the J gene lost 11 bases, with 17 bases spanning the gap. Germline loops: CDR1 MDHEN, CDR2 SYDVKM. DNA of the CDR3: TGTGCCAGCACTGCCGGTCCCCCGCGGGCTTTCTTT. This codes for CASTAGPPRAFF.

This clonotype was observed at least ten times. The chain links TRBV7-2 to TRBJ2-1; D assignment may be TRBD1 or TRBD2 (6 bases each). The CDR3 runs to 15 residues. The germline V gene has CDR1 SGHTA and CDR2 FQGNSA. The V end was cut by 3 bases, the J end by 6 bases, with 15 bases between. CDR3 amino acids: CASSFDRHGGNEQFF. CDR3 DNA sequence: TGTGCCAGCAGCTTCGACAGGCACGGGGGCAATGAGCAGTTCTTC.

The rearrangement joins TRBV9 to TRBJ2-5; D is uncertain. The CDR3 spans 16 residues. Germline CDR1 reads SGDLS; CDR2 reads YYNGEE. The ends were cut back, 0 bases at V and 2 bases at J, with 14 bases in the middle. The CDR3 here is CASSVARSGEQETQYF. The CDR3 DNA reads as TGTGCCAGCAGCGTAGCCAGGTCAGGCGAGCAAGAGACCCAGTACTTC.

The chain combines TRBV2 with TRBJ2-2; 9 nucleotides match TRBD1. V gave up 7 bases and J gave up 10 bases; unmatched junction bases: 10. The CDR3 is 14 residues long. Germline V gene data show CDR1 as SNHLY and CDR2 as FYNNEI. The DNA for the CDR3 is TGTGCCAGCACTCATACAGGGGGCGGAATGGAGCTGTTTTTT. Its protein product is CASTHTGGGMELFF.